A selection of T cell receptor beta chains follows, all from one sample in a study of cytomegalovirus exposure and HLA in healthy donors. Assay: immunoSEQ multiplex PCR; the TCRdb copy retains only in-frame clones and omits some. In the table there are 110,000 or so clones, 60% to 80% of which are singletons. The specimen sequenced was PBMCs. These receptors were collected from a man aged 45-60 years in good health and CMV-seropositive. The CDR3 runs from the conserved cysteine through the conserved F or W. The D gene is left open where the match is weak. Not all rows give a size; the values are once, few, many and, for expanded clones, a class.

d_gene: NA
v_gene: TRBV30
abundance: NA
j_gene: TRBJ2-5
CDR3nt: TGTGCCTGGAGTCCCTTGCGGGCAGAGACCCAGTACTTC
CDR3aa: CAWSPLRAETQYF

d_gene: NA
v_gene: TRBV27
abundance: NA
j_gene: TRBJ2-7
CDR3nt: TGTGCCAGCAGCAGGCTGAGGGGGTTGGGAGACTACGAGCAGTACTTC
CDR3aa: CASSRLRGLGDYEQYF

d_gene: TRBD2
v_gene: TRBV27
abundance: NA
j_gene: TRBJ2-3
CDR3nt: TGTGCCACCGGACTAGCGGGAGCTCCGACGCAGTATTTT
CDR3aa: CATGLAGAPTQYF

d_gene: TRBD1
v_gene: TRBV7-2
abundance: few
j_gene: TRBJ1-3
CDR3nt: TGTGCCAGCAGCTTAGTGACAGGGGGCTACTCTGGAAACACCATATATTTT
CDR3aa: CASSLVTGGYSGNTIYF

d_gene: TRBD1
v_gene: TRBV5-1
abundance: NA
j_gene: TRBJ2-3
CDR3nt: TGCGCCAGCAGGCTTCCGTCGGGGACAGAAGGAGATACGCAGTATTTT
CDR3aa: CASRLPSGTEGDTQYF

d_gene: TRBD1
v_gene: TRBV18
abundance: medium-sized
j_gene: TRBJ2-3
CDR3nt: TGTGCCAGCTCACTAGGGGGCGTGACAGATACGCAGTATTTT
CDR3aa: CASSLGGVTDTQYF

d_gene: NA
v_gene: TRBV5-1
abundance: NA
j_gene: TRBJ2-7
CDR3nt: TGCGCCAGCAGCCTTCCTAGCGACTGGGGCGAGCAGTACTTC
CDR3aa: CASSLPSDWGEQYF

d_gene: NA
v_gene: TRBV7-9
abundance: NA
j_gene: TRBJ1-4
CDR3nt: TGTGCCAGCAGCTTAGACGCCAAGATCGGGGAACTGTTTTTT
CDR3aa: CASSLDAKIGELFF

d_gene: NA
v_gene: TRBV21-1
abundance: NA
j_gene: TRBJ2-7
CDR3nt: TGTGCCAGCAGCAAAGGTACTAGCGGGGCTTACGAGCAGTACTTC
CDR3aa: CASSKGTSGAYEQYF

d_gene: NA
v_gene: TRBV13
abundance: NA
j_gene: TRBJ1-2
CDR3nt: TGTGCCAGCACAGAGGGTGGGGTAACGAAGTATGGCTACACCTTC
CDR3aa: CASTEGGVTKYGYTF

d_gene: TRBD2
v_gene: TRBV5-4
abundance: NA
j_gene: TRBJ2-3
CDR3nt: TGTGCCAGCAGTCCCGGGACTAGCGGCAGAACAGATACGCAGTATTTT
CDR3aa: CASSPGTSGRTDTQYF

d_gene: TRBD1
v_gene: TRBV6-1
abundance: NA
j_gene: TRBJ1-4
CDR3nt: TGTGCCAGCCGAGAGGGGGCTGCAACTAATGAAAAACTGTTTTTT
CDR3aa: CASREGAATNEKLFF

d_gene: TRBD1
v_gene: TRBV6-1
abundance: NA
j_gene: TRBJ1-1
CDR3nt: TGTGCCAGCAGACAGGGGGGTATGAACACTGAAGCTTTCTTT
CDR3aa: CASRQGGMNTEAFF

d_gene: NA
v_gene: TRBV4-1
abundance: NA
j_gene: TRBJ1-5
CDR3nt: TGCGCCAGCAGCCCGCGCGGGGAGAGAAATCAGCCCCAGCATTTT
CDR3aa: CASSPRGERNQPQHF

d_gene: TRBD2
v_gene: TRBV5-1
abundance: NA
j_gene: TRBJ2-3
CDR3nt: TGCGCCAGCAGCTTGGAGGCTAGCGGGAGTTTATATACGCAGTATTTT
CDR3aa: CASSLEASGSLYTQYF

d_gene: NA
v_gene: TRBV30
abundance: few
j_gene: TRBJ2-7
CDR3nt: TGTGCCTGGAGTGCACCCCGGGAACCCTACGAGCAGTACTTC
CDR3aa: CAWSAPREPYEQYF

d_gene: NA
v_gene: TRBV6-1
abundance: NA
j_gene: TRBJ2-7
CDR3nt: TGTGCCAGCAGTGACCCCAGGGAAACCTACGAGCAGTACTTC
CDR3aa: CASSDPRETYEQYF

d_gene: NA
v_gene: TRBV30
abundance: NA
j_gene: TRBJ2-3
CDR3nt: TGTGCCTGGAGCACTAGCACAGATACGCAGTATTTT
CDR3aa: CAWSTSTDTQYF

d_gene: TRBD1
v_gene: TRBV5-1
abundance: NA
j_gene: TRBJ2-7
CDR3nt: TGCGCCAGCAGCAGGGACAGGGGAACTTCCTACGAGCAGTACTTC
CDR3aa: CASSRDRGTSYEQYF

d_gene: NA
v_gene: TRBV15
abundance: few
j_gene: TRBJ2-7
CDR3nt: TGTGCCACCAGCAGATTAGGGGGACCAACCTACGAGCAGTACTTC
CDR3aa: CATSRLGGPTYEQYF

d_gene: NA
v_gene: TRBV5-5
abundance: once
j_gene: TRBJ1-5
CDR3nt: TGTGCCAGCAGCTTGGAGGGGGGGGCCAGCAATCAGCCCCAGCATTTT
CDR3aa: CASSLEGGASNQPQHF

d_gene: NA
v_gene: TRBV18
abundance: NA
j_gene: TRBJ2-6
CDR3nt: TGTGCCAGCTCACCACCGTATTCTGGGGCCAACGTCCTGACTTTC
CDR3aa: CASSPPYSGANVLTF

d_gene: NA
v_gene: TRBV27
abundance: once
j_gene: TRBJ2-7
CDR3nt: TGTGCCAGCAGTTTAGGCAGGGGCTACGAGCAGTACTTC
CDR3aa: CASSLGRGYEQYF

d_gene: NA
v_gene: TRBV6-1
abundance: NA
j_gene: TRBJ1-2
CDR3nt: TGTGCCAGCAGTGACCAGGGCGGTGGCTACACCTTC
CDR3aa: CASSDQGGGYTF

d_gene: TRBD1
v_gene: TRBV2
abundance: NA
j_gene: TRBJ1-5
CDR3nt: TGTGCCAGCACCTTAGACAGGGGATACAATCAGCCCCAGCATTTT
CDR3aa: CASTLDRGYNQPQHF